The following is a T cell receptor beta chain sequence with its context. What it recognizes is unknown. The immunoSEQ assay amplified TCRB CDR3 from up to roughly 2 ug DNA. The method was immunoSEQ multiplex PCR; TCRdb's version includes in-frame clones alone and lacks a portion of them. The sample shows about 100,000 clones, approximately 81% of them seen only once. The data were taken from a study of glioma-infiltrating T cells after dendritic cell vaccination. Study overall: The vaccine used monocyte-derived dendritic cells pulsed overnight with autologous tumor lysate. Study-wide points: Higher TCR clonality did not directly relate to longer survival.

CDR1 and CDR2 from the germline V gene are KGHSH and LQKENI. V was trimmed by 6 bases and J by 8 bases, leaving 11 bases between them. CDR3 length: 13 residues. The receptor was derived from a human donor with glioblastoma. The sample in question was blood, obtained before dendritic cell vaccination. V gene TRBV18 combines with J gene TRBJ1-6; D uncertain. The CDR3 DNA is TGTGCCAGCTCGTTGCAGATTGATTCACCCCTCCACTTT. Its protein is CASSLQIDSPLHF.